The present entry profiles one TCR beta chain with its context. As yet, its antigen is unknown. This specimen belongs to a study of T-cell memory formation after mild COVID-19. Study-wide results and limits: SARS-CoV-2 specificity was not confirmed for second-wave clones peaking on day 37. Mostly located in CM and EM were contracting CD4+ clones, with contracting CD8+ clones located in EMRA. In pre-infection memory, a portion of responding clones appeared, which suggested that cross-reactive memory joined. CD4/CD8 balance characterized clones contracting day 15 to 85, and CD4+ skew characterized later expanders.

Using its own MiXCR run on the 5' RACE reads, TCRdb lists one record per CDR3 protein. The table lists about 170,000 distinct CDR3 sequences, 10% to 15% of them singletons. The CDR3 spans 14 residues. Germline-derived CDR1 and CDR2 are LNHDA and SQIVND (reference sequence). V was clipped by 8 bases and J by 3 bases, with 16 bases between them. The J gene is TRBJ2-5, the V gene TRBV19; D might be TRBD1 (6 bases). This receptor was taken from a young man who had mild COVID-19 (a few samples of this study predate the infection). Cell type and time point are not known. Specimen: PBMCs or a T cell subset sorted from them (not recorded which). The CDR3 coding sequence is TGTGCCAGTGCAAGCCGGAACAGGGAAGAGACCCAGTACTTC. Translated: CASASRNREETQYF.